The 15 T cell receptor beta chains below were found in one sample sequenced in a study of T-cell reconstitution after alpha-beta-depleted transplantation in children. Using unique molecular identifiers, the investigators prepared the TCRbeta library. Via MiXCR, TCRdb re-called the PCR reads, giving one row per CDR3 protein. The table includes about 240,000 distinct CDR3 sequences, about 23% detected once. The sequencing used PBMCs, collected before TCRalphabeta/CD19-depleted stem cell transplant. Every receptor here comes from a girl aged 2 to 10 with Fanconi anemia, due to receive a stem cell transplant.

This chain uses TRBV29-1 with TRBJ2-1, with 11 bases that match TRBD2. Germline CDR1 and CDR2: SQVTM and ANQGSEA. The CDR3 is made up of 15 amino acids. Losses at the gene ends were 0 bases for V and 12 bases for J; bases not matched to a gene: 10. The CDR3 DNA follows: TGCAGCGTTGAAGATCTTCGGCTAGCGGGAGGATGGCAGTTCTTC. It specifies CSVEDLRLAGGWQFF.

The V call is TRBV6-5, the J call TRBJ1-1; D is undetermined. Trimming removed 6 bases from V and 1 base from J, with 3 bases in between. CDR3 length equals 11 residues. Germline CDR1 is MNHEY and CDR2 is SVGAGI. Here the CDR3 reads CASRANTEAFF. CDR3 DNA sequence: TGTGCCAGCAGGGCGAACACTGAAGCTTTCTTT.

This clonotype was seen repeatedly, ten times or more. V usage is TRBV10-2 and J usage is TRBJ2-2; D uncertain. V was shortened by 7 bases and J by 0 bases, with 9 bases between the two germline ends. Germline CDR1 WSHSY, CDR2 SAAADI. The CDR3 contains 14 residues. As DNA, the CDR3 is TGCGCCAGCAAAACGTCAGCGAACACCGGGGAGCTGTTTTTT. It codes for CASKTSANTGELFF.

Ten or more counts support this clonotype. The rearrangement uses TRBV19 and TRBJ1-1; 11 nucleotides agree with TRBD1. J was trimmed by 4 bases and V by 5 bases; bases with no gene match: 9. CDR3 length: 16 residues. CDR1 is LNHDA and CDR2 is SQIVND in the germline V gene (reference sequence). The CDR3 DNA reads as TGTGCCAGTAGTGCCCACGGACAGGGGGCTGGCACTGAAGCTTTCTTT. The encoded protein is CASSAHGQGAGTEAFF.

This clonotype was seen ten or more times. This chain's CDR3 is CASSEWGNEQFF. Here the CDR3 DNA reads TGTGCCAGCAGTGAGTGGGGCAATGAGCAGTTCTTC. V gene TRBV25-1 combines with J gene TRBJ2-1; D gene unclear. This CDR3 has 12 amino acids. Germline values: CDR1 MGHDK, CDR2 SYGVNS. The V gene lost 3 bases and the J gene lost 6 bases, with 6 bases spanning the gap.

This clonotype came up a few times. The rearrangement joins TRBV29-1 to TRBJ2-1, with D tentatively TRBD2 (5 bases). Germline values: CDR1 SQVTM, CDR2 ANQGSEA. The CDR3 covers 14 residues. The germline V and J ends were trimmed by 3 bases and 0 bases, with 9 bases remaining between them. The CDR3 DNA sequence: TGCAGCGTTGACCCGGGGTTCTCCTACAATGAGCAGTTCTTC. Its protein is CSVDPGFSYNEQFF.

This clonotype has a handful of counts. The V call is TRBV7-3, the J call TRBJ2-2; D tentatively reads TRBD1 or TRBD2 (5 bases each). The germline V gene encodes CDR1 SGHTA and CDR2 FQGTGA. The CDR3 contains 16 residues. Trimming took off 2 bases at V and 4 bases at J, with 14 bases between the two ends. CDR3 nucleotides: TGTGCCAGCAGCTTAGTCGACTCTGGGGGCACCGGGGAGCTGTTTTTT. It specifies CASSLVDSGGTGELFF.

Many counts were recorded for this clonotype. This sequence joins TRBV12-3 or TRBV12-4 and TRBJ2-2; 9 positions agree with TRBD2. The CDR3 has 15 residues. After removal of 11 bases from V and 2 bases from J, the junction contained 9 bases not matched to a gene. The CDR3 DNA is TGTGCCTCACGGCGGCGGGAGGGCAACACCGGGGAGCTGTTTTTT. Its translation: CASRRREGNTGELFF.

This clonotype was recorded many times. The chain joins TRBV20-1 to TRBJ2-7, with D possibly being TRBD1 (5 bases). CDR1 DFQATT and CDR2 SNEGSKA come from the germline V gene (reference sequence). Trimming removed 1 base at V and 2 bases at J, with 15 bases between. CDR3 length: 15 amino acids. Written as DNA, the CDR3 is TGCAGTGCTAGAGTCGACAGCAAGGACACCTACGAGCAGTACTTC. Translated, it gives CSARVDSKDTYEQYF.

This clonotype was seen repeatedly, ten times or more. The rearrangement joins TRBV6-5 to TRBJ2-1; TRBD2 matches at 8 bases. V shed 2 bases, J shed 5 bases, and the junction held 8 bases outside the gene matches. CDR1 is MNHEY, CDR2 SVGAGI, per germline. This CDR3 is built from 16 residues. CDR3 DNA: TGTGCCAGCAGTTACCTGGCGGGAGGTTCCAACAATGAGCAGTTCTTC. It encodes CASSYLAGGSNNEQFF.

The chain combines TRBV6-4 with TRBJ2-7; D remains ambiguous. CDR3 size: 15 residues. Germline assignment: CDR1 MRHNA and CDR2 SNTAGT. V was clipped by 0 bases and J by 1 base, with 10 bases between them. The CDR3 sequence: CASSDSPDVSYEQYF. CDR3 DNA sequence: TGTGCCAGCAGTGACTCACCGGACGTATCCTACGAGCAGTACTTC.

This clonotype has at least ten counts. The chain has TRBV11-3 and TRBJ2-2; TRBD2 aligns across 9 bases. The CDR3 sequence is 17 residues long. The V segment lost 1 base and the J segment 6 bases; nucleotides outside the gene matches: 9. Per germline, CDR1 SGHNT and CDR2 YENEEA. CDR3 coding DNA: TGTGCCAGCAGCTTAGGACAACCGGGACTAGCTCCCGGGGAGCTGTTTTTT. Encoded protein: CASSLGQPGLAPGELFF.

This clonotype was seen repeatedly, ten times or more. The chain combines TRBV5-6 with TRBJ1-2; D may be TRBD1 (6 bases). CDR3 length equals 14 residues. The germline CDR1 and CDR2 sequences are SGHDT and YYEEEE. Between the trimmed V and J ends, which lost 2 bases and 6 bases, there was a span of 14 bases. The CDR3 DNA sequence: TGTGCCAGCAGCTTAAAGAACCGGGACAATGGCTACACCTTC. Protein product: CASSLKNRDNGYTF.

The CDR3 bases are TGTGCCAGCAGCCCGGAGCTGGGACAGATAGATACGCAGTATTTT. It specifies CASSPELGQIDTQYF. The gene calls are TRBV7-6 and TRBJ2-3; 7 bases are shared with TRBD1. J was trimmed by 5 bases and V by 5 bases; bases with no gene match: 10. The germline gives CDR1 SGHVS, CDR2 FNYEAQ. The CDR3 has 15 residues.

This chain uses TRBV7-8 with TRBJ2-1; tentatively, D is TRBD2 (5 bases). The germline V gene has CDR1 SGHVS and CDR2 FQNEAQ. V was pared by 3 bases and J by 0 bases, with 12 bases between. The CDR3 runs to 16 residues. The DNA of the CDR3 is TGTGCCAGCAGCTTTGTAGCGCCTAGCTCCTACAATGAGCAGTTCTTC. Encoded protein: CASSFVAPSSYNEQFF. The whole variable domain, filled in from reference TRBV7-8 and TRBJ2-1, reads GAGVSQSPRYKVAKRGQDVALRCDPISGHVSLFWYQQALGQGPEFLTYFQNEAQLDKSGLPSDRFFAERPEGSVSTLKIQRTQQEDSAVYLCASSFVAPSSYNEQFFGPGTRLTVL.